This is a list of T cell receptor beta chains from one sample in a study of T cell changes during pregnancy in multiple sclerosis. Method: immunoSEQ multiplex PCR; TCRdb's copy keeps in-frame clones and lacks some. The table records approximately 41,000 clones, roughly 87% of them present only once. The sequencing used CD4+ T cells from peripheral blood mononuclear cells, collected in the first trimester of pregnancy. The origin of the receptors is a female donor with multiple sclerosis, enrolled in a pregnancy study. Both conserved end residues are part of each CDR3. D genes are given only for firm matches.

>TRBJ2-3|TRBV10-3|TRBD2
TGTGCCATCAGTGAGTCGACTAGCGGGGGATTTACTAGCACAGATACGCAGTATTTT
CAISESTSGGFTSTDTQYF
>TRBJ2-5|TRBV2|TRBD2
TGTGCCAGCAGTGATGGCGGGAGGGGGCAAGAGACCCAGTACTTC
CASSDGGRGQETQYF
>TRBJ1-5|TRBV19|-
TGTGCCAGTACCAGGGGAGTCCTTAGCAATCAGCCCCAGCATTTT
CASTRGVLSNQPQHF
>TRBJ1-4|TRBV7-9|-
TGTGCCAGCAGCTTAGCGCTAAGGAGCGGGGAAAAACTGTTTTTT
CASSLALRSGEKLFF
>TRBJ2-2|TRBV7-9|-
TGTGCCAGCAGCGGGCTAGGGGCGCAGAACACCGGGGAGCTGTTTTTT
CASSGLGAQNTGELFF
>TRBJ2-3|TRBV28|TRBD2
TGTGCCAGCAGTTTCTTTCCAGCGGGAGGGACAGATACGCAGTATTTT
CASSFFPAGGTDTQYF
>TRBJ2-5|TRBV28|-
TGTGCCAGCAGTTTTGTCGGGAGTGGGCTCCAAGAGACCCAGTACTTC
CASSFVGSGLQETQYF
>TRBJ1-2|TRBV9|TRBD1
TGTGCCAGCAGCGTAGATGGAGGACAGGGGAGTGGTGGCTACACCTTC
CASSVDGGQGSGGYTF
>TRBJ1-4|TRBV7-2|-
TGTGCCAGCAGAACAGGGTCTAATGAAAAACTGTTTTTT
CASRTGSNEKLFF
>TRBJ1-5|TRBV30|TRBD1
TGTGCCTGGAGCTCAGGGACAGGACAAAAGTATAGCAATCAGCCCCAGCATTTT
CAWSSGTGQKYSNQPQHF